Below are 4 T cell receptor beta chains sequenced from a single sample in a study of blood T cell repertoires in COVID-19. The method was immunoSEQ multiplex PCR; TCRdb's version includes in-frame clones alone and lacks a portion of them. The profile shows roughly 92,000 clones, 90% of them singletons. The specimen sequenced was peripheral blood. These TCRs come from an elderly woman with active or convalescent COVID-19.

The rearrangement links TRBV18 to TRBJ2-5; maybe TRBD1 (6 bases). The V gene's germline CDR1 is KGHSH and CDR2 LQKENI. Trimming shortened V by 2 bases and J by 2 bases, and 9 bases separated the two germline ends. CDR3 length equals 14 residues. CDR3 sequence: CASSPGQTQETQYF. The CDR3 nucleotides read TGTGCCAGCTCACCAGGACAGACACAAGAGACCCAGTACTTC. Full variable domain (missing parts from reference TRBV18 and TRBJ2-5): NAGVMQNPRHLVRRRGQEARLRCSPMKGHSHVYWYRQLPEEGLKFMVYLQKENIIDESGMPKERFSAEFPKEGPSILRIQQVVRGDSAAYFCASSPGQTQETQYFGPGTRLLVL.

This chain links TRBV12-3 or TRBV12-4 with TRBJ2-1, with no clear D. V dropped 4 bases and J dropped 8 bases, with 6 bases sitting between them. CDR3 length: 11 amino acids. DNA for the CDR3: TGTGCCAGCAGTTCTCTACATGAGCAGTTCTTC. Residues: CASSSLHEQFF.

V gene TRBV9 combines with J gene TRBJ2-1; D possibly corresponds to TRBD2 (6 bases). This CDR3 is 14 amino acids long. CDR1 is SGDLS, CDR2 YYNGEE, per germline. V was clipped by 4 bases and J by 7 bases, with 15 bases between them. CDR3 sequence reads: CASSPGSSRNEQFF. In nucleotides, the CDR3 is TGTGCCAGCAGCCCCGGGAGCTCGAGGAATGAGCAGTTCTTC.

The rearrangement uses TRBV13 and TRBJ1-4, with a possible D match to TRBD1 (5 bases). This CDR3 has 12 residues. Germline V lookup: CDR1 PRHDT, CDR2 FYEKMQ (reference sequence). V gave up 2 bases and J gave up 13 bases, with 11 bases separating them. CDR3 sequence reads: CASSLSKGLLFF. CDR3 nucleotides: TGTGCCAGCAGCTTATCAAAGGGGTTACTGTTTTTT.